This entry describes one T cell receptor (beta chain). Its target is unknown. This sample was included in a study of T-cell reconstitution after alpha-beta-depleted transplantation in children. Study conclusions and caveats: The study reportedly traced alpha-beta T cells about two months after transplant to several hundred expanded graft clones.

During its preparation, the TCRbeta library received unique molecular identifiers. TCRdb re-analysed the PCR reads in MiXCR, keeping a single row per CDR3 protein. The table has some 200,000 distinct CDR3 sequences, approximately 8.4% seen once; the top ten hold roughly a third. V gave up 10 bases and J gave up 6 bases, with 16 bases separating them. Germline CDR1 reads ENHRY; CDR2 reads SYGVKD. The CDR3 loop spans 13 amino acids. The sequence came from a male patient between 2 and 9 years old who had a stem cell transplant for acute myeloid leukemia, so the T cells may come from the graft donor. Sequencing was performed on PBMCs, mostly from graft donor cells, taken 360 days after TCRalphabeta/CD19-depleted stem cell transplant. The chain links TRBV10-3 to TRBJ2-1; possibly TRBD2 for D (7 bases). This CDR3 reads CASNGGPSNEQFF. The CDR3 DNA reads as TGTGCCAGCAACGGGGGGCCCTCCAATGAGCAGTTCTTC.